The clone carrying this TCR beta chain was found many times. Each cDNA molecule carried a unique molecular identifier. MiXCR was run by TCRdb on the 5' RACE reads, yielding one entry per CDR3 protein. The data show about 27,000 distinct CDR3 sequences, with less than 5% seen just once and roughly 6.2% held by the top ten. This entry is derived from a study of early T cells in non-severe SARS-CoV-2 infection. Trimming shortened V by 0 bases and J by 8 bases, and 16 bases separated the two germline ends. Germline V gives CDR1 LGHNA, CDR2 YNFKEQ. This CDR3 is built from 15 residues. The TCR originated in an adult who was a healthcare worker with PCR-confirmed SARS-CoV-2 infection or an uninfected control (not recorded which). The V call is TRBV4-2, the J call TRBJ1-2, with TRBD1 as a possible D gene (6 bases). Sample: whole blood. CDR3 in DNA: TGTGCCAGCAGCCAAGAGTACAGGGATCGGAGAGGCTACACCTTC. Encoded protein: CASSQEYRDRRGYTF.